The rows below give T cell receptor beta chains drawn from one sample of a study of control samples from healthy donors and cancer patients. Clones were read by immunoSEQ multiplex PCR, and TCRdb kept only the in-frame ones, dropping some. The sample shows fewer than 95,000 clones, 90% to 95% of them seen only once. The specimen was blood. Receptors originate from a man aged 25 to 40 in good health. CDR3s include the opening cysteine and the closing phenylalanine or tryptophan. The order of the fields is CDR3 DNA, CDR3 protein, clone size, D gene, J gene, V gene. The D gene is left open where the match is weak. Some rows have no size entry. The others give once, few or many, or a class for an expanded clone.

DNA: TGTGCCAGCAGGGTAACAGGAAATCAGCCCCAGCATTTT; CDR3: CASRVTGNQPQHF; size: .; D: .; J: TRBJ1-5; V: TRBV6-5
DNA: TGTGCCATCAGTCTTGCCGGCGGGACTAGCGGTTACAATGAGCAGTTCTTC; CDR3: CAISLAGGTSGYNEQFF; size: .; D: TRBD2; J: TRBJ2-1; V: TRBV10-3
DNA: TGTGCCAGCAGATTTAGCGGGAGCTCCTACAATGAGCAGTTCTTC; CDR3: CASRFSGSSYNEQFF; size: .; D: TRBD2; J: TRBJ2-1; V: TRBV5-4
DNA: TGTGCAGGCCGGGGGAGTGACTATGGCTACACCTTC; CDR3: CAGRGSDYGYTF; size: .; D: .; J: TRBJ1-2; V: TRBV6-6
DNA: TGTGCCAGCAGTCTAGGACAGGGGGCCTATGGCTACACCTTC; CDR3: CASSLGQGAYGYTF; size: .; D: TRBD1; J: TRBJ1-2; V: TRBV28
DNA: TGTGCCAGCAGTCCTTATAGGGACTCTTTGAACACAGATACGCAGTATTTT; CDR3: CASSPYRDSLNTDTQYF; size: .; D: .; J: TRBJ2-3; V: TRBV27
DNA: TGTGCCAGCAGCCAAGATGAGTTTAGGGGGGGCATCCAGTACTTC; CDR3: CASSQDEFRGGIQYF; size: .; D: .; J: TRBJ2-5; V: TRBV3-1/TRBV3-2
DNA: TGTGCCAGCAGTTTAGCGCGGGGAGGAGAGACCCAGTACTTC; CDR3: CASSLARGGETQYF; size: .; D: .; J: TRBJ2-5; V: TRBV28
DNA: TGTGCCAGCAGTGGGGCGCAGGGCACAGATACGCAGTATTTT; CDR3: CASSGAQGTDTQYF; size: .; D: .; J: TRBJ2-3; V: TRBV25-1
DNA: TGTGCCGGTGGTGGCGGGAGAGGGGTGAATACGCAGTATTTT; CDR3: CAGGGGRGVNTQYF; size: .; D: TRBD2; J: TRBJ2-3; V: TRBV2
DNA: TGTGCCAGCAGCCCTCAGACAGGGTCGAACGGGGAGCTGTTTTTT; CDR3: CASSPQTGSNGELFF; size: .; D: TRBD1; J: TRBJ2-2; V: TRBV9
DNA: TGTGCCAGCAGCTCCTCACTAGCGGCCAATGAGCAGTTCTTC; CDR3: CASSSSLAANEQFF; size: .; D: TRBD2; J: TRBJ2-1; V: TRBV7-2
DNA: TGTGCCAGCACGCTAGAGGGGCTAGCGGGTGGAAATGAGCAGTTCTTC; CDR3: CASTLEGLAGGNEQFF; size: once; D: TRBD2; J: TRBJ2-1; V: TRBV2
DNA: TGTGCCAGCAGCTTCGGCAATGAGCAGTTCTTC; CDR3: CASSFGNEQFF; size: few; D: .; J: TRBJ2-1; V: TRBV7-3
DNA: TGTGCCAGCAGCGTAGGGGAGGGCGAGCAGTACTTC; CDR3: CASSVGEGEQYF; size: .; D: TRBD2; J: TRBJ2-7; V: TRBV9
DNA: TGCGCCAGCAGTTTCGGCCAAGAGACCCAGTACTTC; CDR3: CASSFGQETQYF; size: .; D: .; J: TRBJ2-5; V: TRBV5-1
DNA: TGTGCCAGCAGCCCGGGGCAGACAGGGGGCCTGAAGACCCAGTACTTC; CDR3: CASSPGQTGGLKTQYF; size: .; D: TRBD1; J: TRBJ2-5; V: TRBV7-3
DNA: TGCGCCAGCAGCGACACAGATACGCAGTATTTT; CDR3: CASSDTDTQYF; size: .; D: .; J: TRBJ2-3; V: TRBV5-1
DNA: TGTGCAAGCCCGCCGAGGCAGGGGGCGCTAAAATTCTACGAGCAGTACTTC; CDR3: CASPPRQGALKFYEQYF; size: .; D: TRBD1; J: TRBJ2-7; V: TRBV2
DNA: TGTGCCAGCAGCCAAGACGCAGGGGGCTTTCAGCCCCAGCATTTT; CDR3: CASSQDAGGFQPQHF; size: .; D: TRBD1; J: TRBJ1-5; V: TRBV4-2
DNA: TGTGCCAGTAGTATGACAGGGGGCACTGAAGCTTTCTTT; CDR3: CASSMTGGTEAFF; size: .; D: TRBD1; J: TRBJ1-1; V: TRBV19
DNA: TGTGCCAGCATCCATAACCCGGGACACCGGGGGGTCAATGAGCAGTTCTTC; CDR3: CASIHNPGHRGVNEQFF; size: once; D: .; J: TRBJ2-1; V: TRBV21-1
DNA: TGTGCCAGCAGCTCGACACGGAACACTGAAGCTTTCTTT; CDR3: CASSSTRNTEAFF; size: .; D: .; J: TRBJ1-1; V: TRBV7-8
DNA: TGCGCCAGCAGCAGATACGGGACAGGGCGGACCGAGCAGTACTTC; CDR3: CASSRYGTGRTEQYF; size: .; D: TRBD1; J: TRBJ2-7; V: TRBV5-1
DNA: TGTGCCAGCAGCTTACGGCGGGGGCAAGAGACCCAGTACTTC; CDR3: CASSLRRGQETQYF; size: .; D: TRBD2; J: TRBJ2-5; V: TRBV7-9
DNA: TGTGCCAGCAGTGATGAACAGGCGAACACCGGGGAGCTGTTTTTT; CDR3: CASSDEQANTGELFF; size: few; D: .; J: TRBJ2-2; V: TRBV2
DNA: TGCGCCAGCAGCGCGGGACAGTCAGGAGGGACTGAAGCTTTCTTT; CDR3: CASSAGQSGGTEAFF; size: .; D: TRBD1; J: TRBJ1-1; V: TRBV5-1
DNA: TGTGCCAGCAGCGTTGACATGGGTGTGCGTGGCGGTGAAAAACTGTTTTTT; CDR3: CASSVDMGVRGGEKLFF; size: .; D: .; J: TRBJ1-4; V: TRBV9